These T cell receptor beta chains were read from a single sample in a study of blood T cell repertoires in COVID-19. Clones were read by immunoSEQ multiplex PCR, and TCRdb kept only the in-frame ones, dropping some. The sample records 300,000 to 400,000 clones, almost 90% being singletons. The sample was peripheral blood. Receptor source: a woman aged 70-85 years with COVID-19, enrolled during active disease. The CDR3 runs from the conserved cysteine through the conserved F or W. The order of the fields is J gene, D gene, V gene, clone size, CDR3 DNA, CDR3 protein. The D gene is left open where the match is weak. Some rows have no size entry. The others give once, few or many, or a class for an expanded clone.

TRBJ1-4 | TRBD1 | TRBV7-9 | . | TGTGCCAGCAGCTTGGACAGGGGGGGAGAAAAACTGTTTTTT | CASSLDRGGEKLFF
TRBJ1-4 | . | TRBV2 | . | TGTGCCAGCTTCACAGTACAGGGTAATGAAAAACTGTTTTTT | CASFTVQGNEKLFF
TRBJ2-3 | . | TRBV24-1 | . | TGTGCCACCGCTCGCGGTCTGGCTAGCCTTGCGGATACGCAGTATTTT | CATARGLASLADTQYF
TRBJ2-5 | . | TRBV24-1 | . | TGTGCCACCAGTGATTTGGTGAGGTCCCAAGAGACCCAGTACTTC | CATSDLVRSQETQYF
TRBJ2-1 | TRBD2 | TRBV14 | . | TGTGCCAGCAGCCAAACTAGCGGGGGGTACAATGAGCAGTTCTTC | CASSQTSGGYNEQFF
TRBJ2-3 | TRBD1 | TRBV5-8 | few | TGTGCCAGCAGTGGGGGGACAGGCCCCACAGATACGCAGTATTTT | CASSGGTGPTDTQYF
TRBJ2-2 | . | TRBV6-2/TRBV6-3 | . | TGTGCCAGCAGTTACGTAGGGGGTATGGCCGGGGAGCTGTTTTTT | CASSYVGGMAGELFF
TRBJ2-3 | . | TRBV3-1/TRBV3-2 | . | TGTGCCAGCAGCCCCTGGGACAAAAGTAACCGATCTAGCACAGATACGCAGTATTTT | CASSPWDKSNRSSTDTQYF
TRBJ1-2 | . | TRBV19 | . | TGTGCCAGTAGGATAGAGGACAGCTCCTTTTTCTATGGCTACACCTTC | CASRIEDSSFFYGYTF
TRBJ2-5 | . | TRBV5-1 | . | TGCGCCAGCAGCTTGGGGCAGGGAGGAGGAGAGACCCAGTACTTC | CASSLGQGGGETQYF
TRBJ1-3 | . | TRBV9 | . | TGTGCCAGCAGCGTAACCCCGCAGGACACCATATATTTT | CASSVTPQDTIYF
TRBJ1-1 | TRBD1 | TRBV9 | . | TGTGCCAGCAGCCGGGACAGGGGGCACGGTGGCACTGAAGCTTTCTTT | CASSRDRGHGGTEAFF
TRBJ2-7 | TRBD1 | TRBV28 | . | TGTGCCAGCAGTATCCCGGGACAGGGGGGCTACGAGCAGTACTTC | CASSIPGQGGYEQYF
TRBJ1-4 | . | TRBV25-1 | . | TGTGCCAGCAGGGGGGCCGACGAAAAACTGTTTTTT | CASRGADEKLFF
TRBJ1-6 | TRBD1 | TRBV30 | . | TGTGCCTGGACGGGACAGCCTAATTCACCCCTCCACTTT | CAWTGQPNSPLHF
TRBJ1-5 | TRBD1 | TRBV5-8 | . | TGTGCCAGCAGCCCTGGGGGGGGACAGGGTAGCAATCAGCCCCAGCATTTT | CASSPGGGQGSNQPQHF